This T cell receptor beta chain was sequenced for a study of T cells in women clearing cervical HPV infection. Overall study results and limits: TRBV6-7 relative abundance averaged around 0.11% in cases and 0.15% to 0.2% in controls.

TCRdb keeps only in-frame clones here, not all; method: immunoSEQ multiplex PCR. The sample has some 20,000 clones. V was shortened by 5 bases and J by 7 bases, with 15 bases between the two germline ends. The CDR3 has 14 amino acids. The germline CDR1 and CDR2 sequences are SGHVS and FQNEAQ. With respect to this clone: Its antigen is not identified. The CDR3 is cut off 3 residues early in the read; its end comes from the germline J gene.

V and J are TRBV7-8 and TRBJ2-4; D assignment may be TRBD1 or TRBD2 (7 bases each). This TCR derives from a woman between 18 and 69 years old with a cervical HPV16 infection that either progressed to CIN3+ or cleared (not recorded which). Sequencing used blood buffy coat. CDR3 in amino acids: CASSPTGEGNIQYF. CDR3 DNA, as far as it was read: TGTGCCAGCAGCCCAACAGGGGAGGGGAACATT.